Below, 23 T cell receptor beta chains from the same sample are listed, as sequenced in a study of beta chain features in type 1 diabetes. Whole-study results and caveats: Across all four CD4+ subsets, people with type 1 diabetes showed modestly shorter TCRB CDR3s.

No antigen has been identified for these receptors. The sequenced template was cDNA made from the entire isolated RNA. Repertoires were generated with immunoSEQ multiplex PCR, while TCRdb's copy carries only in-frame clones and drops some. This sample carries under 130,000 clones, 25% to 35% of them seen once, and the ten largest clones take roughly 0.58%. The specimen was central memory CD4+ T cells from blood. The receptors were gathered from a woman aged 18-29 years with type 1 diabetes.

In its sample, this clone was seen a few times. The genes are TRBV7-9 and TRBJ1-4, with D perhaps matching TRBD1 (6 bases). V was pared by 1 base and J by 4 bases, with 13 bases between. The CDR3 is 16 amino acids. Germline V gene data show CDR1 as SEHNR and CDR2 as FQNEAQ (reference sequence). The CDR3 loop reads CASSLGSQGHNEKLFF. As DNA, the CDR3 is TGTGCCAGCAGCTTAGGGAGCCAGGGACATAATGAAAAACTGTTTTTT.

This clone was detected only a few times. The chain combines TRBV9 with TRBJ2-1; tentatively, D is TRBD2 (5 bases). Deletions cut 0 bases from V and 3 bases from J, with 16 bases between. The CDR3 has 17 amino acids. Germline V gene data show CDR1 as SGDLS and CDR2 as YYNGEE. CDR3 DNA: TGTGCCAGCAGCGTAGTCGGCGGGTCCACCCTCTACAATGAGCAGTTCTTC. Protein sequence: CASSVVGGSTLYNEQFF.

This clone was seen a handful of times. V and J are TRBV29-1 and TRBJ2-3, with D possibly matching TRBD2 (6 bases). V was shortened by 7 bases and J by 4 bases, with 21 bases between the two germline ends. The CDR3 length is 15 residues. Per germline, CDR1 SQVTM and CDR2 ANQGSEA. The chain's CDR3 is CSAGGLAGSADTQYF. The DNA of the CDR3 is TGCAGCGCAGGAGGGCTAGCTGGATCAGCAGATACGCAGTATTTT.

This clone was seen only once. The V gene is TRBV5-1, the J gene TRBJ2-5; D possibly corresponds to TRBD2 (5 bases). V lost 2 bases, J lost 5 bases, and 10 bases lay in between. Germline CDR1 SGHRS, CDR2 YFSETQ. CDR3 length: 13 amino acids. CDR3 loop: CASSLRTRETQYF. The CDR3 DNA is TGCGCCAGCAGCTTAAGGACTCGGGAGACCCAGTACTTC. The full variable domain, rest sourced from reference TRBV5-1 and TRBJ2-5, is KAGVTQTPRYLIKTRGQQVTLSCSPISGHRSVSWYQQTPGQGLQFLFEYFSETQRNKGNFPGRFSGRQFSNSRSEMNVSTLELGDSALYLCASSLRTRETQYFGPGTRLLVL.

This chain joins TRBV30 and TRBJ2-7, with a tentative D call TRBD2 (5 bases). V lost 3 bases to trimming and J lost 3 bases, with 6 bases between them. From germline, CDR1 is GTSNPN and CDR2 SVGIG (reference sequence). This CDR3 has 11 amino acids. Written as DNA, the CDR3 is TGTGCCTGGAGCGCGGGCTACGAGCAGTACGTC. The encoded protein is CAWSAGYEQYV.

The chain combines TRBV5-8 with TRBJ1-1; D might be TRBD1 (6 bases). Germline V gene sequence: CDR1 SGHTS, CDR2 YDEGEE. This CDR3 is 13 amino acids long. Trimming shortened V by 2 bases and J by 4 bases, and 9 bases separated the two germline ends. For the CDR3, the DNA is TGTGCCAGCAGCTTAAACAGGGCCACTGAAGCTTTCTTT. It translates to CASSLNRATEAFF.

The rearrangement joins TRBV11-2 to TRBJ1-1; 8 bases are shared with TRBD1. The CDR3 spans 15 residues. Germline CDR1 and CDR2: SGHAT and FQNNGV. Trimming removed 5 bases from V and 4 bases from J; junction bases left unmatched: 9. The CDR3 protein is CASSTSYDRGTEAFF. In DNA, the CDR3 is TGTGCCAGCAGCACATCGTATGACAGGGGCACTGAAGCTTTCTTT. Filled out from reference TRBV11-2 and TRBJ1-1, the complete variable domain reads EAGVAQSPRYKIIEKRQSVAFWCNPISGHATLYWYQQILGQGPKLLIQFQNNGVVDDSQLPKDRFSAERLKGVDSTLKIQPAKLEDSAVYLCASSTSYDRGTEAFFGQGTRLTVV.

The V and J genes are TRBV2 and TRBJ2-2; 11 positions agree with TRBD1. Germline V gene sequence: CDR1 SNHLY, CDR2 FYNNEI. V lost 6 bases to trimming and J lost 7 bases; unmatched junction nucleotides: 4. There are 14 residues in the CDR3. The CDR3 DNA sequence: TGTGCCAGCAGCACCGGGACAGGGGGCGGGGAGCTGTTTTTT. Its translation is CASSTGTGGGELFF.

The genes are TRBV7-3 and TRBJ2-7; D is perhaps TRBD2 (5 bases). The germline V gene has CDR1 SGHTA and CDR2 FQGTGA. This CDR3 spans 14 amino acids. Deletions cut 4 bases from V and 7 bases from J, with 17 bases between. CDR3 DNA: TGTGCCAGCAGCTCGGGATTCTCCACGGGGGAGCAGTACTTC. This codes for CASSSGFSTGEQYF.

This clone has more than one count but fewer than ten. The CDR3 DNA reads TGTGCCAGCCACCAGGGCCGTAACTATGGCTACACCTTC. Encoded protein: CASHQGRNYGYTF. J is TRBJ1-2 and V is TRBV18; perhaps TRBD1 as D (5 bases). From germline, CDR1 is KGHSH and CDR2 LQKENI. The CDR3 has 13 amino acids. V was shortened by 8 bases and J by 1 base, with 11 bases between the two germline ends.

The chain recombines TRBV18 with TRBJ2-2; 8 bases agree with TRBD1. The CDR3 length is 15 residues. Germline trimming cut 3 bases from V and 4 bases from J; bases unmatched to any gene: 4. In germline, CDR1 is KGHSH, CDR2 LQKENI. The CDR3 here is CASSPEDRATGELFF. The CDR3 DNA sequence: TGTGCCAGCTCACCGGAGGACAGGGCCACCGGGGAGCTGTTTTTT.

There are a few counts of this clone. This chain links TRBV29-1 with TRBJ1-2; 8 positions match TRBD1. The CDR3 runs to 11 residues. In germline, CDR1 is SQVTM, CDR2 ANQGSEA. The ends lost 6 bases at V and 4 bases at J; junction bases unmatched: 1. The chain's CDR3 is CSVQGAYGYTF. Here the CDR3 DNA reads TGCAGCGTCCAGGGGGCCTATGGCTACACCTTC.

In nucleotides, the CDR3 is TGCGCCAGCACCGGGACAGCCTTAGGTGGAGAGCAGTACTTC. This encodes CASTGTALGGEQYF. The V gene is TRBV10-1, the J gene TRBJ2-7; 7 bases map to TRBD1. With V trimmed by 7 bases and J by 7 bases, 13 bases remained unmatched. The CDR3 is 14 amino acids. Germline CDR1 is WNHNN and CDR2 is SYGVQD (reference sequence).

CDR3: CSVPPPQGAVSGELFF. CDR3 sequence (DNA): TGCAGCGTCCCTCCACCCCAGGGTGCAGTATCCGGGGAGCTGTTTTTT. The chain carries TRBV29-1 and TRBJ2-2, with D perhaps TRBD1 (5 bases). Germline lookup yields CDR1 SQVTM and CDR2 ANQGSEA. The CDR3 sequence is 16 residues long. V was cut by 6 bases and J by 6 bases, with 23 bases left in between.

The CDR3 nucleotides read TGCAGCGTTGAAGATCGGGGTCTAGCTTACAATGAGCAGTTCTTC. It encodes CSVEDRGLAYNEQFF. This chain joins TRBV29-1 and TRBJ2-1; TRBD2 might be the D (5 bases). The ends were cut back, 0 bases at V and 4 bases at J, with 13 bases in the middle. Germline assignment: CDR1 SQVTM and CDR2 ANQGSEA. CDR3 length: 15 amino acids.

The V gene is TRBV5-8, the J gene TRBJ1-4; possibly TRBD1 for D (5 bases). Trimming pared 0 bases from V and 13 bases from J, leaving 13 bases between. CDR3 length: 13 amino acids. Germline CDR1 is SGHTS and CDR2 is YDEGEE. The CDR3 loop reads CASSLGPGLALFF. CDR3 sequence (DNA): TGTGCCAGCAGCTTGGGGCCGGGACTGGCACTGTTTTTT.

This clone has more than one count but fewer than ten. The J gene is TRBJ2-1, the V gene TRBV7-9, with 7 bases lining up with TRBD2. Trimming cost V 2 bases and J 5 bases; bases outside gene matches: 6. Per germline, CDR1 SEHNR and CDR2 FQNEAQ (reference sequence). This CDR3 contains 15 residues. The CDR3 loop reads CASSLLLAGDNEQFF. CDR3 DNA sequence: TGTGCCAGCAGCTTACTCCTTGCGGGGGACAATGAGCAGTTCTTC.

The gene calls are TRBV19 and TRBJ2-6, with TRBD1 matching 12 bases. J gave up 4 bases and V 8 bases, and 9 bases lay outside the gene matches. CDR3 length equals 17 residues. Germline CDR1 reads LNHDA; CDR2 reads SQIVND (reference sequence). This chain's CDR3 is CASRGGDRGPGANVLTF. CDR3 DNA: TGTGCCAGTCGAGGAGGGGACAGGGGGCCGGGGGCCAACGTCCTGACTTTC.

A few counts support this clone. This rearrangement joins TRBV28 to TRBJ1-5; 9 bases agree with TRBD1. The CDR3 is 15 amino acids. CDR1 and CDR2 from the germline V gene are MDHEN and SYDVKM. V was pared by 5 bases and J by 3 bases, with 5 bases of the junction left unmatched. The CDR3 DNA reads as TGTGCCAGCAGTCCAACAGGGGGCCCCAATCAGCCCCAGCATTTT. This encodes CASSPTGGPNQPQHF. Full variable domain (outside the CDR3, taken from reference TRBV28 and TRBJ1-5): DVKVTQSSRYLVKRTGEKVFLECVQDMDHENMFWYRQDPGLGLRLIYFSYDVKMKEKGDIPEGYSVSREKKERFSLILESASTNQTSMYLCASSPTGGPNQPQHFGDGTRLSIL.

The V call is TRBV9, the J call TRBJ1-2, with a tentative D call TRBD1 (5 bases). The V end lost 0 bases, the J end lost 4 bases, and 10 bases lay between the germline ends. The CDR3 runs to 14 residues. Germline assignment: CDR1 SGDLS and CDR2 YYNGEE. For the CDR3, the DNA is TGTGCCAGCAGCGTAGAGGAGGGACCCTATGGCTACACCTTC. The encoded protein is CASSVEEGPYGYTF. Combining the CDR3 with reference TRBV9 and TRBJ1-2 gives the whole variable domain DSGVTQTPKHLITATGQRVTLRCSPRSGDLSVYWYQQSLDQGLQFLIQYYNGEERAKGNILERFSAQQFPDLHSELNLSSLELGDSALYFCASSVEEGPYGYTFGSGTRLTVV.

This chain joins TRBV6-5 and TRBJ2-4; TRBD1 matches 8 bases. V shed 5 bases, J shed 4 bases, and the junction held 7 bases outside the gene matches. The CDR3 totals 15 residues. Per germline, CDR1 MNHEY and CDR2 SVGAGI. CDR3 region: CASSRSQGEKNIQYF. The CDR3 DNA reads as TGTGCCAGCAGTCGATCACAGGGGGAGAAAAACATTCAGTACTTC.

This clone was counted at least ten times. This rearrangement joins TRBV29-1 to TRBJ2-5; tentatively, D is TRBD2 (6 bases). CDR3 length: 14 residues. V was trimmed by 0 bases and J by 7 bases, leaving 15 bases between them. Germline V gives CDR1 SQVTM, CDR2 ANQGSEA. CDR3 DNA: TGCAGCGTTGAAGATTGGCGGGAAGAAGTGACCCAGTACTTC. This gives the protein CSVEDWREEVTQYF.

The rearrangement links TRBV4-3 to TRBJ2-4, with TRBD2 matching over 9 bases. V was pared by 0 bases and J by 7 bases, with 10 bases of the junction left unmatched. Germline assignment: CDR1 LGHNA and CDR2 YSLEER. This CDR3 spans 17 amino acids. For the CDR3, the DNA is TGCGCCAGCAGCCAAGAGAGCGGGAGGACCCTCAGGAACATTCAGTACTTC. Its protein is CASSQESGRTLRNIQYF.